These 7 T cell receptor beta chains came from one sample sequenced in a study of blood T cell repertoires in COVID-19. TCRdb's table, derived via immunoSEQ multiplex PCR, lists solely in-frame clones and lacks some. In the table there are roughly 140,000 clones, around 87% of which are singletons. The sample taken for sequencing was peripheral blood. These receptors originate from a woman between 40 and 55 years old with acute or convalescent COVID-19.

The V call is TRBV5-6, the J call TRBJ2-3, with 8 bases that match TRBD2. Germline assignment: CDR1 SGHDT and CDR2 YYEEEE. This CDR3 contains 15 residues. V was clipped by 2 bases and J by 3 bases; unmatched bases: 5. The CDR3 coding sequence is TGTGCCAGCAGCTTTAGCGGGGCCACTACAGATACGCAGTATTTT. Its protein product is CASSFSGATTDTQYF.

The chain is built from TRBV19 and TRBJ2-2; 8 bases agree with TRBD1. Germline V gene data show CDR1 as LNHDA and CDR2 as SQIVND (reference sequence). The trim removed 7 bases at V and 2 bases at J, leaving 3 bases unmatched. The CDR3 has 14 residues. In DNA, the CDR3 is TGTGCCAGTACCGACAGGGGTAACACCGGGGAGCTGTTTTTT. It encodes CASTDRGNTGELFF. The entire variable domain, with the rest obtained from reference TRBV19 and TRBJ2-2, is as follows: DGGITQSPKYLFRKEGQNVTLSCEQNLNHDAMYWYRQDPGQGLRLIYYSQIVNDFQKGDIAEGYSVSREKKESFPLTVTSAQKNPTAFYLCASTDRGNTGELFFGEGSRLTVL.

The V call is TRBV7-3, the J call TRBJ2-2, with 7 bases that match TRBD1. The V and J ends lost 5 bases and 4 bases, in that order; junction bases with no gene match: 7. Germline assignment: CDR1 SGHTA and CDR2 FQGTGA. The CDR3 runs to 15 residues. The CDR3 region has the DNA TGTGCCAGCAGCACCGACAGGGAGAGCACCGGGGAGCTGTTTTTT. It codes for CASSTDRESTGELFF. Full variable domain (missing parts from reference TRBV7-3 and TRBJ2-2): GAGVSQTPSNKVTEKGKYVELRCDPISGHTALYWYRQSLGQGPEFLIYFQGTGAADDSGLPNDRFFAVRPEGSVSTLKIQRTERGDSAVYLCASSTDRESTGELFFGEGSRLTVL.

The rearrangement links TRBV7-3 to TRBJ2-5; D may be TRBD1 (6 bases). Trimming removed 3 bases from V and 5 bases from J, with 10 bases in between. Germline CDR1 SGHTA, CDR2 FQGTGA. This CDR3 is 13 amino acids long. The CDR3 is CASSFTGFETQYF. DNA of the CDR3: TGTGCCAGCAGCTTTACAGGGTTTGAGACCCAGTACTTC.

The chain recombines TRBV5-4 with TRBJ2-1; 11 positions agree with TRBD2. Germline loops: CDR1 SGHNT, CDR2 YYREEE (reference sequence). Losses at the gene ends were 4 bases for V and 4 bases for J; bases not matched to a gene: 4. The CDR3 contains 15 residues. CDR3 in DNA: TGTGCCAGCAGCATAGCGGGAGGGGGGTACAATGAGCAGTTCTTC. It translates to CASSIAGGGYNEQFF.

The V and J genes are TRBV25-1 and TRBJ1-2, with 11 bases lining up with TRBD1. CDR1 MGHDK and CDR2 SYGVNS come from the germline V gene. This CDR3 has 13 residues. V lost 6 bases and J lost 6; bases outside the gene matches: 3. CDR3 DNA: TGTGCCAGCAGCTCGGGACAGGGGGATGGCTACACCTTC. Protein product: CASSSGQGDGYTF.

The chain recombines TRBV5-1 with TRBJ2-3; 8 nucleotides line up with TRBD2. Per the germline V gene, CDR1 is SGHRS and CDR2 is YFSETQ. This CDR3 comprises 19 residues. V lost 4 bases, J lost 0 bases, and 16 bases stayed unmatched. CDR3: CASSPTRLDQRGSTDTQYF. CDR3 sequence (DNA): TGCGCCAGCAGCCCCACCCGCCTGGATCAGCGGGGGAGCACAGATACGCAGTATTTT.